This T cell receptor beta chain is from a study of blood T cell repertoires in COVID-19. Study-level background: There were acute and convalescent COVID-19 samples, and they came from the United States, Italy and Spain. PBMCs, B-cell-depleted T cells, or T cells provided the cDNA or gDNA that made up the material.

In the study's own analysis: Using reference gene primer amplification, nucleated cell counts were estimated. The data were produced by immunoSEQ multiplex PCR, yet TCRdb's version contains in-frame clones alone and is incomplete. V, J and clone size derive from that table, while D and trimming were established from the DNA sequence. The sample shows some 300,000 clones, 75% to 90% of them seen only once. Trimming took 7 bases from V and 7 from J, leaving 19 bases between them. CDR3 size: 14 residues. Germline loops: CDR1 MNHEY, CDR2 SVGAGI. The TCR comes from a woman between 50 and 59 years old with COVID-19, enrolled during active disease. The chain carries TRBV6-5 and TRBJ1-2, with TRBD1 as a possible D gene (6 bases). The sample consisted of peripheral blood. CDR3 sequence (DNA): TGTGCCAGCAATAAAGGGCAGGGGTGGATTGGCTACACCTTC. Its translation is CASNKGQGWIGYTF.